Below, 16 T cell receptor beta chains from the same sample are listed, as sequenced in a study of graft-versus-host responses after intestinal transplantation. Their cognate antigens are unknown. This table comes from immunoSEQ multiplex PCR, and its TCRdb copy is limited to in-frame clones, with some not included. The sample has around 100,000 clones, about nine tenths seen once. Sample: unstimulated CD4+ T cells sorted from spleen or lymph node cells, taken before transplant. Receptor source: a human donor who was the organ donor for an intestinal transplant.

This clone has just one count. The rearrangement uses TRBV6-1 and TRBJ1-1; D not certain. The germline CDR1 and CDR2 sequences are MNHNS and SASEGT. The CDR3 contains 12 residues. Trimming removed 1 base at V and 8 bases at J, with 8 bases between. The CDR3 is CASSEGRPEAFF. The CDR3 DNA follows: TGTGCCAGCAGTGAAGGGAGGCCCGAAGCTTTCTTT.

The chain recombines TRBV25-1 with TRBJ1-4; 8 bases line up with TRBD1. Trimming took 4 bases from V and 4 from J; bases not matched to a gene: 5. This CDR3 has 15 amino acids. CDR1 is MGHDK, CDR2 SYGVNS, per germline. The CDR3 here is CASSARGLSNEKLFF. The CDR3 DNA reads TGTGCCAGCAGTGCCAGGGGGCTGAGTAATGAAAAACTGTTTTTT.

The rearrangement uses TRBV19 and TRBJ1-4, with 9 positions matching TRBD1. Germline CDR1 reads LNHDA; CDR2 reads SQIVND (reference sequence). V lost 6 bases to trimming and J lost 8 bases; unmatched junction nucleotides: 4. The CDR3 is 13 residues long. The CDR3 DNA sequence: TGTGCCAGTAGCGGACAGGGGTACGAAAAACTGTTTTTT. It specifies CASSGQGYEKLFF.

The chain uses TRBV9 and TRBJ1-2; tentatively, D is TRBD1 (5 bases). Trimming removed 0 bases at V and 5 bases at J, with 11 bases between. The CDR3 is made up of 14 amino acids. In germline, CDR1 is SGDLS, CDR2 YYNGEE. The chain's CDR3 is CASSVGQGGYGYTF. The CDR3 DNA reads TGTGCCAGCAGCGTAGGGCAGGGTGGTTATGGCTACACCTTC.

The V call is TRBV5-1, the J call TRBJ2-1; tentative D call: TRBD1 (6 bases). CDR3 length: 14 residues. V gave up 4 bases and J gave up 7 bases, with 15 bases separating them. Germline CDR1 and CDR2: SGHRS and YFSETQ. DNA of the CDR3: TGCGCCAGCAGCCCCGCCAACAGGGCGAATGAGCAGTTCTTC. It translates to CASSPANRANEQFF.

This clone was counted between two and nine times. This sequence joins TRBV28 and TRBJ2-7; 9 bases match TRBD2. The CDR3 loop spans 14 amino acids. The V gene's germline CDR1 is MDHEN and CDR2 SYDVKM. V shed 3 bases, J shed 3 bases, and the junction held 3 bases outside the gene matches. The CDR3 region has the DNA TGTGCCAGCAGTTTTCCGACTAGCGGCTACGAGCAGTACTTC. Its protein product is CASSFPTSGYEQYF.

The rearrangement joins TRBV25-1 to TRBJ2-7; 11 bases line up with TRBD1. J lost 2 bases, V lost 8 bases, and 5 bases had no gene match. This CDR3 comprises 14 residues. The germline CDR1 and CDR2 sequences are MGHDK and SYGVNS. The CDR3 protein is CASAGDRGAYEQYF. Here the CDR3 DNA reads TGTGCCAGCGCCGGGGACAGGGGGGCCTACGAGCAGTACTTC.

The chain employs TRBV7-2 and TRBJ1-2, with 8 bases matching TRBD1. CDR3 length equals 15 residues. Per the germline V gene, CDR1 is SGHTA and CDR2 is FQGNSA. Trimming at V came to 4 bases and at J to 5 bases, leaving 9 bases not matched to a gene. Here the CDR3 DNA reads TGTGCCAGCAGCTCTCTCGGACAGGGTCAATATGGCTACACCTTC. It translates to CASSSLGQGQYGYTF.

V usage is TRBV5-4 and J usage is TRBJ2-2; 10 nucleotides agree with TRBD1. The CDR3 extends over 15 amino acids. Unmatched junction bases numbered 6, after V lost 5 bases and J lost 5 bases. The germline gives CDR1 SGHNT, CDR2 YYREEE (reference sequence). The CDR3: CASSTPGQGTGELFF. The CDR3 region has the DNA TGTGCCAGCAGTACGCCGGGACAGGGGACCGGGGAGCTGTTTTTT.

This clone was observed once. The V gene is TRBV5-4, the J gene TRBJ1-3; D not resolved. Germline CDR1 reads SGHNT; CDR2 reads YYREEE (reference sequence). The V end was cut by 0 bases, the J end by 4 bases, with 8 bases between. There are 14 residues in the CDR3. DNA for the CDR3: TGTGCCAGCAGCTTGGCCGCCAGGGGAAACACCATATATTTT. Its protein product is CASSLAARGNTIYF.

The CDR3 DNA sequence: TGTGCCAGCAGTCAAAATCCTAGCGGGGGGGAGACCCAGTACTTC. Encoded protein: CASSQNPSGGETQYF. V gene TRBV5-4 combines with J gene TRBJ2-5, with TRBD2 identical over 11 bases. J was trimmed by 5 bases and V by 5 bases; bases with no gene match: 8. The V gene's germline CDR1 is SGHNT and CDR2 YYREEE (reference sequence). The CDR3 is made up of 15 amino acids.

The chain employs TRBV28 and TRBJ1-1, with 11 bases identical to TRBD1. Germline loops: CDR1 MDHEN, CDR2 SYDVKM. This CDR3 region has 16 residues. The ends lost 8 bases at V and 3 bases at J; junction bases unmatched: 11. In DNA, the CDR3 is TGTGCCAGCTCGCCCCCTATGGGACAGGGGGACACTGAAGCTTTCTTT. Protein product: CASSPPMGQGDTEAFF.

CDR3 nucleotide sequence: TGTGCCAGCGAGGACGGGGGGTCAGGAAACACCATATATTTT. It specifies CASEDGGSGNTIYF. The chain combines TRBV28 with TRBJ1-3, with D perhaps matching TRBD1 (5 bases). The V gene's germline CDR1 is MDHEN and CDR2 SYDVKM. CDR3 length: 14 amino acids. The ends were cut back, 8 bases at V and 4 bases at J, with 15 bases in the middle. Looking up the rest from reference TRBV28 and TRBJ1-3 gives the full variable domain: DVKVTQSSRYLVKRTGEKVFLECVQDMDHENMFWYRQDPGLGLRLIYFSYDVKMKEKGDIPEGYSVSREKKERFSLILESASTNQTSMYLCASEDGGSGNTIYFGEGSWLTVV.

The rearrangement links TRBV7-3 to TRBJ2-5; no definite D call. Germline CDR1 and CDR2: SGHTA and FQGTGA. Between the trimmed V and J ends, which lost 2 bases and 4 bases, there was a span of 8 bases. There are 13 residues in the CDR3. The CDR3 sequence: CASSLVRGETQYF. CDR3 bases: TGTGCCAGCAGCTTAGTAAGAGGAGAGACCCAGTACTTC. The whole variable domain, remainder taken from reference TRBV7-3 and TRBJ2-5, is GAGVSQTPSNKVTEKGKYVELRCDPISGHTALYWYRQSLGQGPEFLIYFQGTGAADDSGLPNDRFFAVRPEGSVSTLKIQRTERGDSAVYLCASSLVRGETQYFGPGTRLLVL.

V usage is TRBV15 and J usage is TRBJ2-1; possible D gene TRBD1, 6 bases. Trimming pared 0 bases from V and 5 bases from J, leaving 11 bases between. Germline loops: CDR1 LNHNV, CDR2 YYDKDF (reference sequence). This CDR3 comprises 15 residues. This CDR3 reads CATSRDFGQHNEQFF. CDR3 coding DNA: TGTGCCACCAGCAGAGATTTCGGACAGCACAATGAGCAGTTCTTC.

This chain uses TRBV4-3 with TRBJ2-6; TRBD1 aligns across 9 bases. The CDR3 runs 20 residues. The trim removed 0 bases at V and 2 bases at J, leaving 11 bases unmatched. From germline, CDR1 is LGHNA and CDR2 YSLEER. This CDR3 reads CASSQDPWRTGGTGANVLTF. CDR3 sequence (DNA): TGCGCCAGCAGCCAAGATCCTTGGCGCACAGGGGGCACTGGGGCCAACGTCCTGACTTTC.